The rows below give T cell receptor beta chains drawn from one sample of a study of T cells in Graves' hyperthyroidism and ophthalmopathy. TCRdb re-analysed the multiplex PCR reads in MiXCR, keeping a single row per CDR3 protein. The sample lists 500,000 to 600,000 distinct CDR3 sequences, just under 20% seen once, with 47% in the top ten. Sequenced sample: blood. These receptors were collected from a man aged 35 to 55 with Graves' ophthalmopathy. Both conserved end residues are part of each CDR3. The D gene is left open where the match is weak. A clone size is listed for some rows: how often the clone was seen (once, few, many), or a class if it is expanded.

v_gene,d_gene,j_gene,len,abundance,CDR3nt,CDR3aa
TRBV4-3,TRBD1,TRBJ2-7,14,NA,TGCGCCAGCAGCCAAGTAACAGGGGCCTACGAGCAGTACTTC,CASSQVTGAYEQYF
TRBV27,TRBD2,TRBJ2-3,18,NA,TGTGCCAGCAGTCTAGGGACTAGCGGGAGGGCCCGTCCAGATACGCAGTATTTT,CASSLGTSGRARPDTQYF
TRBV27,NA,TRBJ2-7,13,NA,TGTGCCAGTAAGAGGGGATCTGGCTACGAGCAGTACTTC,CASKRGSGYEQYF
TRBV5-1,NA,TRBJ1-3,13,NA,TGCGCCAGCAGTCCCACCCCTGAAAACACCATATATTTT,CASSPTPENTIYF
TRBV2,NA,TRBJ2-7,14,many,TGTGCCAGCAATTACGACAGTTCAGTTTACGAGCAGTACTTC,CASNYDSSVYEQYF
TRBV20-1,NA,TRBJ1-5,14,many,TGCAGTGCTAGACAGGGGAGCGGCAATCAGCCCCAGCATTTT,CSARQGSGNQPQHF
TRBV6-6,NA,TRBJ2-1,14,many,TGTGCCAGCAGTTGGGGCGGGCAATACAATGAGCAGTTCTTC,CASSWGGQYNEQFF
TRBV7-3,NA,TRBJ2-5,15,NA,TGTGCCAGCAGCGGGGGACAACTTCTCCAAGAGACCCAGTACTTC,CASSGGQLLQETQYF
TRBV30,NA,TRBJ2-7,14,few,TGTGCCTGGAGTGTACGGCGGCTCGACTACGAGCAGTACTTC,CAWSVRRLDYEQYF
TRBV9,NA,TRBJ1-6,15,NA,TGTGCCAGCAGCGTATCGGGGCAGGCCAATTCACCCCTCCACTTT,CASSVSGQANSPLHF
TRBV6-2/TRBV6-3,TRBD2,TRBJ2-1,13,few,TGTGCCAGCAACTTGGGGACTAGCGATGAGCAGTTCTTC,CASNLGTSDEQFF
TRBV12-3/TRBV12-4,NA,TRBJ1-4,16,NA,TGTGTCAGCAGTTTCTCGCCGACATCAACTAATGAAAAACTGTTTTTT,CVSSFSPTSTNEKLFF
TRBV6-2/TRBV6-3,NA,TRBJ1-2,14,NA,TGTGCCAGCAGTTACACAGGGCCCTACTATGGCTACACCTTC,CASSYTGPYYGYTF
TRBV6-1,TRBD2,TRBJ2-2,17,NA,TGTGCCAGCAGCAAGACTAGCGGGGGGGCGGCCACCGGGGAGCTGTTTTTT,CASSKTSGGAATGELFF
TRBV13,NA,TRBJ1-6,14,NA,TGTGCCAGCAGGAGGACAGCAGATGGGTCACCCCTCCACTTT,CASRRTADGSPLHF
TRBV7-2,NA,TRBJ1-5,16,NA,TGTGCCAGCAGCTTAGTGGGGCAACTTGGAAATCAGCCCCAGCATTTT,CASSLVGQLGNQPQHF
TRBV3-1,NA,TRBJ2-1,13,many,TGTGCCAGCAGCCAAGACCTTTCCAATGAGCAGTTCTTC,CASSQDLSNEQFF
TRBV5-5,NA,TRBJ2-5,15,few,TGTGCCAGCAGCCACCGGGGGACGGGGCAAGAGACCCAGTACTTC,CASSHRGTGQETQYF
TRBV7-3,TRBD1,TRBJ2-2,15,NA,TGTGCCAGCAGCCGACAGGGGTTTGACACCGGGGAGCTGTTTTTT,CASSRQGFDTGELFF
TRBV12-3/TRBV12-4,TRBD1,TRBJ1-2,15,few,TGTGCCAGCAGTTCCCTGACAGGGTACGGCTATGGCTACACCTTC,CASSSLTGYGYGYTF
TRBV7-6,NA,TRBJ2-1,17,few,TGTGCCAGCAGCGGCTCTGGACAGCGAGGGTTGGACAATGAGCAGTTCTTC,CASSGSGQRGLDNEQFF
TRBV7-6,NA,TRBJ2-1,15,NA,TGTGCCAGCAGCACACTAGCAGCGGTGGGCAATGAGCAGTTCTTC,CASSTLAAVGNEQFF
TRBV4-3,TRBD2,TRBJ2-1,16,few,TGCGCCAGCAGCCAAGCCACTAGCGACCCCTACAATGAGCAGTTCTTC,CASSQATSDPYNEQFF
TRBV4-3,NA,TRBJ2-1,15,NA,TGCGCCAGCAGCCAAGAATTCGGGCATACCTATGAGCAGTTCTTC,CASSQEFGHTYEQFF
TRBV6-2/TRBV6-3,TRBD1,TRBJ1-1,13,NA,TGTGCCAGCAAGACAGGGGGGTACACTGAAGCTTTCTTT,CASKTGGYTEAFF
TRBV5-1,NA,TRBJ2-2,16,NA,TGCGCCAGCAGCCCTAGACCGAGGGGGAGGACCGGGGAGCTGTTTTTT,CASSPRPRGRTGELFF
TRBV7-2,TRBD1,TRBJ2-1,15,many,TGTGCCAGCAGCCCGGGACAGGGAGGGTCGAATGAGCAGTTCTTC,CASSPGQGGSNEQFF
TRBV20-1,TRBD2,TRBJ2-3,15,few,TGCAGTGCTAGACAAGCGGGAGGTAGTAGAGATACGCAGTATTTT,CSARQAGGSRDTQYF
TRBV7-9,NA,TRBJ1-1,14,few,TGTGCCAGCAGCTTAGGCCGGGTCTTCACTGAAGCTTTCTTT,CASSLGRVFTEAFF
TRBV11-2,NA,TRBJ2-4,17,many,TGTGCCAGCAGCTTAACCGGGACGGCGCTAGCCAAAAACATTCAGTACTTC,CASSLTGTALAKNIQYF
TRBV3-1,NA,TRBJ1-2,14,few,TGTGCCAGCAGCCAAGAAGGAGGCAGCTATGGCTACACCTTC,CASSQEGGSYGYTF
TRBV2,NA,TRBJ1-5,13,many,TGTGCCAGCAGTGAAATTAGCAATCAGCCCCAGCATTTT,CASSEISNQPQHF
TRBV28,NA,TRBJ2-3,15,NA,TGTGCCAGCACCCCCCCGGGTCGGATCACAGATACGCAGTATTTT,CASTPPGRITDTQYF